The 29 T cell receptor beta chains reported below all come from one sample, sequenced in a study of blood T cells in healthy people across ages. Together with a sample-barcoded 5' primer, a J-beta primer mix was included in a second PCR lasting roughly 6 to 12 cycles. TCRdb reprocessed the 5' RACE reads with MiXCR, giving one entry per CDR3 protein. This sample has about 1.6 million distinct CDR3 sequences; 34% occur once, and the top ten carry about 11%. The specimen sequenced was blood. The source of these receptors is a woman in her 30s in good health.

This clonotype was counted ten times or more. V usage is TRBV7-6 and J usage is TRBJ2-3, with TRBD2 matching 8 bases. Germline V lookup: CDR1 SGHVS, CDR2 FNYEAQ. The length of the CDR3 is 14 residues. Germline trimming cut 3 bases from V and 4 bases from J; bases unmatched to any gene: 3. In nucleotides, the CDR3 is TGTGCCAGCAGCTTTAGCGGGAAAGCAGATACGCAGTATTTT. Translating it yields CASSFSGKADTQYF.

Of note for this clonotype: One end of the junction is discordant with germline, which a read error may explain. The chain carries TRBV29-1 and TRBJ1-2; 7 positions agree with TRBD1. Looked up from germline, CDR1 is SQVTM and CDR2 is ANQGSEA. This CDR3 region has 11 residues. CDR3 sequence (DNA): TGCAGCGTCCGAGGACAGGATGGCCACACCTTC. This translates into CSVRGQDGHTF.

V gene TRBV5-4 combines with J gene TRBJ2-1, with D maybe TRBD2 (6 bases). CDR1 SGHNT and CDR2 YYREEE come from the germline V gene (reference sequence). Trimming pared 4 bases from V and 8 bases from J, leaving 22 bases between. The CDR3 contains 16 residues. Here the CDR3 DNA reads TGTGCCAGCAGCCCAACCCGGGACTCTAACCGTCATGAGCAGTTCTTC. The encoded protein is CASSPTRDSNRHEQFF.

This clonotype was detected only a few times. The genes are TRBV29-1 and TRBJ1-2, with D perhaps matching TRBD1 (5 bases). In germline, CDR1 is SQVTM, CDR2 ANQGSEA. This CDR3 is built from 12 residues. Trimming stripped 3 bases from V and 4 bases from J, with 9 bases between. CDR3 coding DNA: TGCAGCGTTGATGCGACAGCCTATGGCTACACCTTC. It yields the protein CSVDATAYGYTF.

The chain combines TRBV7-8 with TRBJ2-1; 8 bases are shared with TRBD2. In germline, CDR1 is SGHVS, CDR2 FQNEAQ. After removal of 3 bases from V and 0 bases from J, the junction contained 16 bases not matched to a gene. The CDR3 consists of 20 residues. The CDR3 loop is CASSFPVGLAGMSSYNEQFF. The CDR3 coding sequence is TGTGCCAGCAGCTTCCCGGTTGGGCTAGCGGGCATGAGCTCCTACAATGAGCAGTTCTTC.

V gene TRBV5-5 combines with J gene TRBJ2-7, with 10 nucleotides matching TRBD1. The junction had 7 bases not matched to a gene; V was cut back by 4 bases and J by 6 bases. This CDR3 region has 14 residues. Germline V gene lookup returns CDR1 SGHKS and CDR2 YYEKEE (reference sequence). The CDR3 is CASSAGQGLVEQYF. DNA of the CDR3: TGTGCCAGCAGCGCGGGACAGGGGCTCGTCGAGCAGTACTTC.

This clonotype showed up many times. The chain employs TRBV7-2 and TRBJ2-7, with D unclear. The germline V gene has CDR1 SGHTA and CDR2 FQGNSA. Trimming pared 4 bases from V and 2 bases from J, leaving 12 bases between. The CDR3 is made up of 14 amino acids. CDR3 DNA sequence: TGTGCCAGCAGCTATACAAGTGGCGCCTACGAGCAGTACTTC. Its translation is CASSYTSGAYEQYF.

This rearrangement joins TRBV2 to TRBJ2-1; D perhaps matches TRBD2 (6 bases). CDR3 length equals 11 residues. The germline gives CDR1 SNHLY, CDR2 FYNNEI. The V end lost 6 bases, the J end lost 9 bases, and 9 bases lay between the germline ends. As DNA, the CDR3 is TGTGCCAGCAGAGCTAGCGTTGAGCAGTTCTTC. This gives the protein CASRASVEQFF.

The chain employs TRBV2 and TRBJ2-3; TRBD2 aligns across 8 bases. V shed 7 bases, J shed 5 bases, and the junction held 8 bases outside the gene matches. This CDR3 contains 14 residues. CDR1 and CDR2 from the germline V gene are SNHLY and FYNNEI. The CDR3 DNA follows: TGTGCCAGCAAGGAGCGGGAGTATAAAGATACGCAGTATTTT. This gives the protein CASKEREYKDTQYF.

The genes are TRBV29-1 and TRBJ1-1; TRBD1 might be the D (6 bases). The CDR3 loop spans 13 amino acids. Trimming stripped 8 bases from V and 3 bases from J, with 16 bases between. Germline V gene lookup returns CDR1 SQVTM and CDR2 ANQGSEA. CDR3 in amino acids: CSTAQGLDTEAFF. The CDR3, as DNA: TGCAGCACAGCTCAGGGGTTGGACACTGAAGCTTTCTTT. Complete variable domain (other parts from reference TRBV29-1 and TRBJ1-1): SAVISQKPSRDICQRGTSLTIQCQVDSQVTMMFWYRQQPGQSLTLIATANQGSEATYESGFVIDKFPISRPNLTFSTLTVSNMSPEDSSIYLCSTAQGLDTEAFFGQGTRLTVV.

The V gene is TRBV20-1, the J gene TRBJ1-5; D uncertain. Germline loops: CDR1 DFQATT, CDR2 SNEGSKA (reference sequence). This CDR3 contains 14 residues. V lost 1 base and J 0 bases, leaving 7 bases between the germline ends. CDR3 nucleotides: TGCAGTGCTAGAGTTGTGGGTAGCAATCAGCCCCAGCATTTT. Amino acids: CSARVVGSNQPQHF.

The chain recombines TRBV5-6 with TRBJ2-5, with TRBD2 matching over 9 bases. The CDR3 totals 16 residues. Germline CDR1 is SGHDT and CDR2 is YYEEEE. Losses at the gene ends were 0 bases for V and 1 base for J; bases not matched to a gene: 4. CDR3 in amino acids: CASSLGIAGAQETQYF. As DNA, the CDR3 is TGTGCCAGCAGCTTGGGAATAGCGGGGGCCCAAGAGACCCAGTACTTC.

This clonotype came up a few times. The CDR3 nucleotides read TGTGCCAGCGAGGGGGTTAGAGCCAAAAACATTCAGTACTTC. Amino acid sequence: CASEGVRAKNIQYF. The V gene is TRBV6-1, the J gene TRBJ2-4; D is perhaps TRBD1 (6 bases). The CDR3 loop spans 14 amino acids. Germline V gene sequence: CDR1 MNHNS, CDR2 SASEGT. The germline V and J ends were trimmed by 8 bases and 0 bases, with 11 bases remaining between them.

A word on this clonotype: Relative to the germline gene, one junction end is altered; a read error may explain this. In nucleotides, the CDR3 is TGCAGTACTAGATTGACAGGGAGTAATCAGCCCCAGCATTTT. It yields the protein CSTRLTGSNQPQHF. This chain uses TRBV20-1 with TRBJ1-5; 7 nucleotides match TRBD1. The V gene's germline CDR1 is DFQATT and CDR2 SNEGSKA (reference sequence). This CDR3 region has 14 residues.

The chain employs TRBV20-1 and TRBJ2-3; 9 positions agree with TRBD2. The germline CDR1 and CDR2 sequences are DFQATT and SNEGSKA (reference sequence). The CDR3 sequence is 13 residues long. J lost 4 bases, V lost 3 bases, and 2 bases had no gene match. Written as DNA, the CDR3 is TGCAGTGCTAGGCGGGAGGGGCCAGATACGCAGTATTTT. It yields the protein CSARREGPDTQYF.

This chain connects TRBV7-9 to TRBJ2-1; the match to TRBD2 covers 7 bases. V shed 11 bases, J shed 7 bases, and the junction held 5 bases outside the gene matches. There are 11 residues in the CDR3. CDR1 is SEHNR and CDR2 is FQNEAQ in the germline V gene (reference sequence). DNA for the CDR3: TGTGCCGGCGGGACTAAAAATGAGCAGTTCTTC. Translated: CAGGTKNEQFF.

In its sample, this clonotype was seen many times. The chain joins TRBV9 to TRBJ2-7, with 8 bases aligning to TRBD1. Trimming cost V 3 bases and J 2 bases; bases outside gene matches: 1. Germline CDR1 is SGDLS and CDR2 is YYNGEE. This CDR3 has 13 residues. CDR3 DNA sequence: TGTGCCAGCAGCGGACAGGGGACCTACGAGCAGTACTTC. As protein: CASSGQGTYEQYF.

This clonotype was found a few times. This chain uses TRBV30 with TRBJ2-2; no clear D gene. Germline-derived CDR1 and CDR2 are GTSNPN and SVGIG (reference sequence). CDR3 length equals 12 residues. V lost 5 bases, J lost 4 bases, and 8 bases lay in between. The CDR3 DNA reads as TGTGCCTGGGGGCTAACCACCGGGGAGCTGTTTTTT. Residues: CAWGLTTGELFF.

To note about this clonotype: Since the CDR3 does not end with the conserved phenylalanine or tryptophan, this likely comes from a read error. This chain's CDR3 is CAIQPSGGSTDTQYS. The CDR3 nucleotides read TGTGCCATCCAACCTAGCGGGGGGTCCACAGATACGCAGTATTCC. V is TRBV12-3 or TRBV12-4 and J is TRBJ2-3, with TRBD2 matching 11 bases. The CDR3 has 15 residues. The V gene end was trimmed by 10 bases and the J gene end by 2 bases; junction bases not matched to a gene: 8.

The rearrangement links TRBV20-1 to TRBJ1-1; 7 nucleotides align to TRBD1. Trimming cost V 2 bases and J 11 bases; bases outside gene matches: 8. The germline V gene has CDR1 DFQATT and CDR2 SNEGSKA (reference sequence). This CDR3 spans 12 amino acids. CDR3 region: CSARLPGQPAFF. The CDR3 DNA sequence: TGCAGTGCTAGACTTCCGGGACAGCCGGCTTTCTTT.

This chain joins TRBV15 and TRBJ1-4; 9 bases are shared with TRBD1. In germline, CDR1 is LNHNV, CDR2 YYDKDF (reference sequence). With 2 bases clipped from V and 7 bases from J, the junction kept 17 bases outside the gene matches. The CDR3 contains 19 residues. In DNA form, the CDR3 reads TGTGCCACCAGCAGATGGGACGACAGGGGGGGCTCGAATAGTGAAAAACTGTTTTTT. Amino acid sequence: CATSRWDDRGGSNSEKLFF.

The CDR3 DNA reads TGCAGTGCTGAATCAGGACAGGGTGCGGCCTACGAGCAGTACTTC. As protein: CSAESGQGAAYEQYF. This sequence joins TRBV20-1 and TRBJ2-7; 8 bases agree with TRBD1. Germline assignment: CDR1 DFQATT and CDR2 SNEGSKA (reference sequence). This CDR3 comprises 15 residues. J was trimmed by 2 bases and V by 5 bases; bases with no gene match: 11.

This clonotype occurred a few times. V is TRBV15 and J is TRBJ1-4, with D unclear. The V gene's germline CDR1 is LNHNV and CDR2 YYDKDF (reference sequence). Trimming cost V 3 bases and J 9 bases, with 11 bases left between them. This CDR3 has 13 amino acids. As DNA, the CDR3 is TGTGCCACCAGCAGGGGCCCTTCGAAAAAACTGTTTTTT. Translating gives CATSRGPSKKLFF.

This clonotype showed up just once. The genes are TRBV11-2 and TRBJ2-3, with 11 bases identical to TRBD2. Losses at the gene ends were 7 bases for V and 4 bases for J; bases not matched to a gene: 7. Germline V gene lookup returns CDR1 SGHAT and CDR2 FQNNGV. The CDR3 extends over 15 amino acids. The CDR3 coding sequence is TGTGCCAGCACCAGGACTAGCGGGTTGGCAGATACGCAGTATTTT. Translating it yields CASTRTSGLADTQYF.

This clonotype was observed a handful of times. V usage is TRBV27 and J usage is TRBJ2-5, with D tentatively TRBD2 (7 bases). Germline CDR1 MNHEY, CDR2 SMNVEV (reference sequence). The ends were cut back, 1 base at V and 8 bases at J, with 20 bases in the middle. CDR3 length: 16 amino acids. The CDR3 protein is CASSLLASGLGATQYF. DNA for the CDR3: TGTGCCAGCAGTTTATTGGCTAGCGGCTTGGGGGCAACCCAGTACTTC.

The chain employs TRBV25-1 and TRBJ1-1; tentatively, D is TRBD1 (5 bases). Germline V gene lookup returns CDR1 MGHDK and CDR2 SYGVNS. The CDR3 is 14 amino acids. Between the trimmed V and J ends, which lost 8 bases and 0 bases, there was a span of 13 bases. CDR3 sequence (DNA): TGTGCCAGCGGACCAGGGCTTATGAACACTGAAGCTTTCTTT. It translates to CASGPGLMNTEAFF.

The chain joins TRBV14 to TRBJ2-1; D gene ambiguous. CDR1 and CDR2 from the germline V gene are SGHDN and FVKESK. V dropped 0 bases and J dropped 9 bases, with 9 bases sitting between them. This CDR3 is built from 13 residues. The CDR3 loop is CASSQDLDLEQFF. The CDR3 DNA reads TGTGCCAGCAGCCAAGATCTCGACCTTGAGCAGTTCTTC.

V gene TRBV7-2 combines with J gene TRBJ1-5; D is undetermined. Looked up from germline, CDR1 is SGHTA and CDR2 is FQGNSA. CDR3 size: 18 residues. V gave up 1 base and J gave up 9 bases, with 25 bases separating them. The CDR3 DNA follows: TGTGCCAGCAGCTTAGGAGGGAGCCTCATGTCGGAAGATCGGCCCCAGCATTTT. Protein: CASSLGGSLMSEDRPQHF.

The chain recombines TRBV9 with TRBJ2-3; 12 bases agree with TRBD2. V shed 0 bases and J 5 bases; nucleotides not matched to a gene: 4. The CDR3 sequence is 16 residues long. The V gene's germline CDR1 is SGDLS and CDR2 YYNGEE. The CDR3 sequence: CASSVASSGRVDTQYF. CDR3 DNA: TGTGCCAGCAGCGTAGCGTCTAGCGGGAGGGTAGATACGCAGTATTTT.